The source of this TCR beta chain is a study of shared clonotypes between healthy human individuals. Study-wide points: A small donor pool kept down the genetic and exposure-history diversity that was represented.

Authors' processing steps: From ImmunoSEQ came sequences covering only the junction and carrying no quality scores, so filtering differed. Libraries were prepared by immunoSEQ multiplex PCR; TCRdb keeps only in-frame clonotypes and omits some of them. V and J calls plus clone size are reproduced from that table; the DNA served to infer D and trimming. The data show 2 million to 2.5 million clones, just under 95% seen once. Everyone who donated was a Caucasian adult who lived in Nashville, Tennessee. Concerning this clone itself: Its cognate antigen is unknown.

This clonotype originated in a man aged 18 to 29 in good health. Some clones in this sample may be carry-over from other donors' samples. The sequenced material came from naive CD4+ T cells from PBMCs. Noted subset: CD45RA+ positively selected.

The CDR3 is CASSPPWVLTSTDTQYF. In DNA, the CDR3 is TGTGCCAGCAGCCCCCCGTGGGTGCTTACTAGCACAGATACGCAGTATTTT. The rearrangement joins TRBV7-9 to TRBJ2-3; D is unclear. The CDR3 has 17 amino acids. Germline assignment: CDR1 SEHNR and CDR2 FQNEAQ (reference sequence). Between the trimmed V and J ends, which lost 5 bases and 0 bases, there was a span of 18 bases. The full variable domain, its missing parts supplied by reference TRBV7-9 and TRBJ2-3, is DTGVSQNPRHKITKRGQNVTFRCDPISEHNRLYWYRQTLGQGPEFLTYFQNEAQLEKSRLLSDRFSAERPKGSFSTLEIQRTEQGDSAMYLCASSPPWVLTSTDTQYFGPGTRLTVL.